This TCR beta chain originates from a study of cytomegalovirus exposure and HLA in healthy donors. Assay used: immunoSEQ multiplex PCR; TCRdb lists only in-frame clones, some missing. The sample holds under 110,000 clones, about 88% seen once. Germline values: CDR1 MDHEN, CDR2 SYDVKM. This CDR3 is 14 amino acids long. The V end was cut by 7 bases, the J end by 7 bases, with 17 bases between. This chain joins TRBV28 and TRBJ1-5; tentatively, D is TRBD1 (5 bases). The TCR originated in a woman aged 18-29 years in good health and CMV-seropositive. The sequenced material came from PBMCs. The CDR3 reads CASTRGGLGQPQHF. The CDR3 nucleotides are TGTGCCAGCACCCGCGGGGGTCTAGGGCAGCCCCAGCATTTT.